Given below is one T cell receptor beta chain in context. The data stem from a study of blood T cells in healthy people across ages. The authors isolated at least 6.5 million PBMCs per sample. The germline V gene has CDR1 SNHLY and CDR2 FYNNEI. The CDR3 is 11 amino acids. Trimming shortened V by 7 bases and J by 2 bases, and 6 bases separated the two germline ends. Through a sample-barcoded 5' primer and a J-beta primer mix, a second PCR was run for roughly 6 to 12 cycles. Each CDR3 protein is one row after TCRdb ran MiXCR on the 5' RACE reads. The table shows around 1.1 million distinct CDR3 sequences, with around two fifths occurring only once.

The sequencing sample was made of blood. This TCR was sampled from a man aged 18 to 30 in good health. This rearrangement joins TRBV2 to TRBJ2-7, with D unresolved. CDR3 DNA sequence: TGTGCCAGCATGAGAACCTACGAGCAGTACTTC. Translated, it gives CASMRTYEQYF.